Each of the 27 T cell receptor beta chains below was sequenced from the same sample in a study of blood T cell repertoires in COVID-19. Measured with immunoSEQ multiplex PCR; TCRdb has only the in-frame clones, and not every one. The sample records roughly 63,000 clones, approximately 90% being singletons. Sequencing input: peripheral blood. The origin of the receptors is a man between 60 and 70 years old with acute or convalescent COVID-19.

The rearrangement links TRBV7-8 to TRBJ2-3, with a possible D match to TRBD2 (6 bases). V was pared by 2 bases and J by 1 base, with 13 bases between. Germline assignment: CDR1 SGHVS and CDR2 FQNEAQ. The CDR3 runs to 16 residues. The CDR3 nucleotides read TGTGCCAGCAGCTTACTTACTAGCAGCCGCACAGATACGCAGTATTTT. It specifies CASSLLTSSRTDTQYF.

The CDR3: CASSGQGSYNEQFF. As DNA, the CDR3 is TGTGCCAGCAGCGGACAGGGCTCCTACAATGAGCAGTTCTTC. V and J are TRBV11-3 and TRBJ2-1; 8 bases agree with TRBD1. The CDR3 is 14 amino acids. With V trimmed by 5 bases and J by 0 bases, 0 bases remained unmatched. CDR1 is SGHNT, CDR2 YENEEA, per germline.

J is TRBJ2-7 and V is TRBV6-1, with D perhaps TRBD1 (6 bases). CDR3 length: 16 amino acids. Trimming cost V 4 bases and J 6 bases, with 22 bases left between them. Germline CDR1 is MNHNS and CDR2 is SASEGT. This chain's CDR3 is CASSAITGTTRFEQYF. The CDR3 nucleotides read TGTGCCAGCAGTGCTATCACCGGGACAACCAGATTCGAGCAGTACTTC.

Comments on this clone: Other DNA sequences in the sample encode the same CDR3. J is TRBJ2-7 and V is TRBV6-2 or TRBV6-3; D not certain. Trimming left V 0 bases short and J 4 bases short, with 4 bases between. Germline loops: CDR1 MNHEY, CDR2 SVGEGT. The CDR3 length is 12 residues. CDR3 in amino acids: CASSYSSYEQYF. Written as DNA, the CDR3 is TGTGCCAGCAGTTACTCTAGTTACGAGCAGTACTTC.

The CDR3 sequence is CASSLTGPNSPLHF. Here the CDR3 DNA reads TGTGCCAGCAGCTTAACAGGGCCAAATTCACCCCTCCACTTT. V gene TRBV7-6 combines with J gene TRBJ1-6, with a tentative D call TRBD1 (6 bases). Deletions cut 2 bases from V and 7 bases from J, with 9 bases between. CDR1 is SGHVS, CDR2 FNYEAQ, per germline. The CDR3 consists of 14 residues.

The gene calls are TRBV6-2 or TRBV6-3 and TRBJ1-2; the D is unclear. The CDR3 runs to 13 residues. V lost 2 bases to trimming and J lost 2 bases, with 6 bases between them. Per the germline V gene, CDR1 is MNHEY and CDR2 is SVGEGT. CDR3 sequence (DNA): TGTGCCAGCAGTTACGGGCTCAACTATGGCTACACCTTC. It yields the protein CASSYGLNYGYTF.

The genes are TRBV7-2 and TRBJ2-7, with 7 bases identical to TRBD2. V trimming: 11 bases; J trimming: 3 bases; junction bases outside the gene matches: 13. The length of the CDR3 is 14 residues. In germline, CDR1 is SGHTA, CDR2 FQGNSA. The CDR3: CAGAITGGIYEQYF. The CDR3 bases are TGTGCCGGGGCCATCACGGGGGGAATCTACGAGCAGTACTTC.

This chain uses TRBV5-5 with TRBJ2-5; no reliable D call. Trimming removed 0 bases at V and 7 bases at J, with 13 bases between. CDR3 length: 14 residues. Germline lookup yields CDR1 SGHKS and CDR2 YYEKEE (reference sequence). CDR3 amino acids: CASSLEYAAATQYF. The CDR3 DNA reads as TGTGCCAGCAGCTTGGAATACGCGGCGGCGACCCAGTACTTC. Complete variable domain (other parts from reference TRBV5-5 and TRBJ2-5): DAGVTQSPTHLIKTRGQQVTLRCSPISGHKSVSWYQQVLGQGPQFIFQYYEKEERGRGNFPDRFSARQFPNYSSELNVNALLLGDSALYLCASSLEYAAATQYFGPGTRLLVL.

This clone occurred once. The chain uses TRBV30 and TRBJ1-5; D is unclear. Germline CDR1 and CDR2: GTSNPN and SVGIG (reference sequence). V was trimmed by 2 bases and J by 7 bases, leaving 24 bases between them. This CDR3 contains 17 residues. In nucleotides, the CDR3 is TGTGCCTGGAGTACACCGCCCCCGGGAGGCGCCCACCAGCCCCAGCATTTT. Translated, it gives CAWSTPPPGGAHQPQHF.

The chain is built from TRBV28 and TRBJ2-7, with D tentatively TRBD2 (6 bases). This CDR3 region has 14 residues. Per germline, CDR1 MDHEN and CDR2 SYDVKM. Trimming cost V 5 bases and J 3 bases, with 14 bases left between them. CDR3 in amino acids: CASSIPGEYYEQYF. CDR3 bases: TGTGCCAGCAGTATTCCGGGGGAATACTACGAGCAGTACTTC. Drawing the rest from reference TRBV28 and TRBJ2-7, the complete variable domain is DVKVTQSSRYLVKRTGEKVFLECVQDMDHENMFWYRQDPGLGLRLIYFSYDVKMKEKGDIPEGYSVSREKKERFSLILESASTNQTSMYLCASSIPGEYYEQYFGPGTRLTVT.

The chain combines TRBV7-2 with TRBJ2-5; unclear D gene. Germline V lookup: CDR1 SGHTA, CDR2 FQGNSA. The CDR3 spans 13 residues. V lost 0 bases to trimming and J lost 4 bases, with 6 bases between them. The CDR3 protein is CASSLASLETQYF. CDR3 coding DNA: TGTGCCAGCAGCTTAGCGTCTTTAGAGACCCAGTACTTC.

V usage is TRBV27 and J usage is TRBJ2-2, with D perhaps TRBD1 (5 bases). Germline loops: CDR1 MNHEY, CDR2 SMNVEV (reference sequence). V lost 4 bases and J 7 bases, leaving 16 bases between the germline ends. The CDR3 spans 15 residues. CDR3 nucleotides: TGTGCCAGCAGTTCCCCATTATCAGGGCTCGGGGAGCTGTTTTTT. Its protein product is CASSSPLSGLGELFF.

The chain employs TRBV27 and TRBJ2-7; possible D gene TRBD1, 6 bases. V lost 3 bases to trimming and J lost 3 bases, with 9 bases between them. Germline V gives CDR1 MNHEY, CDR2 SMNVEV (reference sequence). The CDR3 runs 13 residues. The CDR3 sequence is CASSFRDNYEQYF. The CDR3 nucleotides are TGTGCCAGCAGTTTTCGGGACAACTACGAGCAGTACTTC.

This clone is a singleton in its sample. The chain is built from TRBV18 and TRBJ2-5; 7 bases fit TRBD1. The V gene end was trimmed by 2 bases and the J gene end by 5 bases; junction bases not matched to a gene: 8. Per the germline V gene, CDR1 is KGHSH and CDR2 is LQKENI. CDR3 length: 15 amino acids. The CDR3 coding sequence is TGTGCCAGCTCACCAGTTCAGGGGGACGAGGAGACCCAGTACTTC. It specifies CASSPVQGDEETQYF.

V usage is TRBV30 and J usage is TRBJ1-4, with a weak D call TRBD1 (6 bases). V was trimmed by 4 bases and J by 6 bases, leaving 15 bases between them. The CDR3 runs to 14 residues. In germline, CDR1 is GTSNPN, CDR2 SVGIG (reference sequence). The CDR3 DNA sequence: TGTGCCTGGACTCGTGACAGGACGGATGAAAAACTGTTTTTT. Translated: CAWTRDRTDEKLFF.

The chain uses TRBV18 and TRBJ1-5; D call uncertain. V shed 6 bases and J shed 7 bases, with 13 bases lying between them. The CDR3 has 13 residues. From germline, CDR1 is KGHSH and CDR2 LQKENI. CDR3 protein: CASSPAAVQPQHF. Written as DNA, the CDR3 is TGTGCCAGCTCCCCCGCCGCAGTGCAGCCCCAGCATTTT.

The DNA for the CDR3 is TGCGCCAGCAGCTCGGACAGGCCTTGGGACGAGCAGTACTTC. Translation gives CASSSDRPWDEQYF. The chain has TRBV5-1 and TRBJ2-7, with TRBD1 matching 7 bases. CDR3 length: 14 amino acids. The J segment lost 5 bases and the V segment lost 3 bases, leaving 8 bases of the junction unmatched. CDR1 SGHRS and CDR2 YFSETQ come from the germline V gene.

The gene calls are TRBV9 and TRBJ2-7, with D possibly matching TRBD2 (5 bases). The CDR3 is 14 amino acids. Trimming took off 3 bases at V and 0 bases at J, with 10 bases between the two ends. Germline V gene lookup returns CDR1 SGDLS and CDR2 YYNGEE. CDR3 DNA sequence: TGTGCCAGCAGCGCGAGCGGACGCTCCTACGAGCAGTACTTC. Protein sequence: CASSASGRSYEQYF.

This clone is medium-sized in the sample. This chain connects TRBV7-8 to TRBJ1-4; 7 bases fit TRBD1. The junction had 14 bases not matched to a gene; V was cut back by 5 bases and J by 8 bases. In germline, CDR1 is SGHVS, CDR2 FQNEAQ. This CDR3 has 16 residues. The chain's CDR3 is CASSADRPVAGEKLFF. For the CDR3, the DNA is TGTGCCAGCAGCGCGGACAGGCCCGTAGCGGGGGAAAAACTGTTTTTT.

The V call is TRBV11-3, the J call TRBJ2-1; 12 bases fit TRBD2. Trimming removed 1 base from V and 8 bases from J; junction bases left unmatched: 6. The CDR3 covers 16 residues. CDR1 is SGHNT and CDR2 is YENEEA in the germline V gene. The CDR3 reads CASSLGLASGGDEQFF. In DNA, the CDR3 is TGTGCCAGCAGCTTAGGATTGGCTAGCGGGGGGGATGAGCAGTTCTTC.

The chain is built from TRBV30 and TRBJ2-7; 7 bases map to TRBD1. In germline, CDR1 is GTSNPN, CDR2 SVGIG (reference sequence). V trimming: 1 base; J trimming: 3 bases; junction bases outside the gene matches: 9. The CDR3 loop spans 15 amino acids. CDR3 sequence reads: CAWSAPGQSGYEQYF. The CDR3 bases are TGTGCCTGGAGTGCGCCGGGACAGTCAGGCTACGAGCAGTACTTC.

This clone has a single count. The chain carries TRBV13 and TRBJ2-5; 7 bases fit TRBD2. Trimming at V came to 0 bases and at J to 2 bases, leaving 3 bases not matched to a gene. The CDR3 extends over 15 amino acids. From germline, CDR1 is PRHDT and CDR2 FYEKMQ (reference sequence). This chain's CDR3 is CASSLGPGGQETQYF. In DNA, the CDR3 is TGTGCCAGCAGCTTAGGGCCCGGGGGGCAAGAGACCCAGTACTTC.

The CDR3 spells CASSLGAQGTDTQYF. DNA for the CDR3: TGTGCCAGCAGCCTGGGGGCCCAGGGGACAGATACGCAGTATTTT. The chain couples TRBV3-1 (or the pseudogene TRBV3-2) to TRBJ2-3; possible D gene TRBD1, 6 bases. The CDR3 spans 15 residues. Trimming shortened V by 4 bases and J by 3 bases, and 14 bases separated the two germline ends. Germline loops: CDR1 LGHDT, CDR2 YNNKEL (reference sequence).

The chain has TRBV24-1 and TRBJ1-5; D is possibly TRBD1 (5 bases). CDR1 is KGHDR, CDR2 SFDVKD, per germline. The CDR3 sequence is 14 residues long. The germline V and J ends were trimmed by 5 bases and 0 bases, with 7 bases remaining between them. CDR3 DNA: TGTGCCACCAGTGGGGGCAGTAGCAATCAGCCCCAGCATTTT. This encodes CATSGGSSNQPQHF.

The J gene is TRBJ1-1, the V gene TRBV7-9; possible D gene TRBD1, 5 bases. Trimming cost V 2 bases and J 1 base, with 8 bases left between them. Germline values: CDR1 SEHNR, CDR2 FQNEAQ (reference sequence). The CDR3 contains 14 residues. The DNA for the CDR3 is TGTGCCAGCAGCTTACAGGGTGGGAACACTGAAGCTTTCTTT. Translating it yields CASSLQGGNTEAFF.

The CDR3 spells CASSEKPTGYSNQPQHF. In nucleotides, the CDR3 is TGTGCCAGCAGCGAAAAACCTACAGGGTATAGCAATCAGCCCCAGCATTTT. The genes are TRBV5-6 and TRBJ1-5; weak D call: TRBD1 (6 bases). Germline V gene data show CDR1 as SGHDT and CDR2 as YYEEEE. V was shortened by 4 bases and J by 0 bases, with 17 bases between the two germline ends. CDR3 length: 17 residues.

A few counts support this clone. An end of the junction does not agree with germline; a read error may underlie this. The DNA for the CDR3 is TGTGCCAGCCGTGAGGGCTCTAGCAATCAGCCCCAGCATTTT. It encodes CASREGSSNQPQHF. The chain joins TRBV6-1 to TRBJ1-5; D uncertain. The CDR3 has 14 amino acids. CDR1 and CDR2 (germline): MNHNS, SASEGT.